The clone carrying this T cell receptor (beta chain) was recorded once. Its antigen is currently unknown. Trimming took off 5 bases at V and 6 bases at J, with 17 bases between the two ends. CDR1 is SGHTA and CDR2 is FQGNSA in the germline V gene. There are 15 residues in the CDR3. CD4+ cells yielded CD45RA+ naive and CD45RA-negative memory subsets. The record originates from a study of shared clonotypes between healthy human individuals. Whole-study results and caveats: Sampling included only blood; tissue repertoires likely differ.

Produced via immunoSEQ multiplex PCR; TCRdb's table is partial and in-frame only. The sample contains roughly 330,000 clones, about 74% of which appear only once. This TCR came from a young man in good health. The genes are TRBV7-2 and TRBJ2-1; D tentatively reads TRBD1 or TRBD2 (7 bases each). The sample taken for sequencing was memory CD4+ T cells sorted from blood. The sample's subset: CD45RA-negative fraction. As DNA, the CDR3 is TGTGCCAGCAGCGCGGCAGGGGGGGGATTCAATGAGCAGTTCTTC. Residues: CASSAAGGGFNEQFF.